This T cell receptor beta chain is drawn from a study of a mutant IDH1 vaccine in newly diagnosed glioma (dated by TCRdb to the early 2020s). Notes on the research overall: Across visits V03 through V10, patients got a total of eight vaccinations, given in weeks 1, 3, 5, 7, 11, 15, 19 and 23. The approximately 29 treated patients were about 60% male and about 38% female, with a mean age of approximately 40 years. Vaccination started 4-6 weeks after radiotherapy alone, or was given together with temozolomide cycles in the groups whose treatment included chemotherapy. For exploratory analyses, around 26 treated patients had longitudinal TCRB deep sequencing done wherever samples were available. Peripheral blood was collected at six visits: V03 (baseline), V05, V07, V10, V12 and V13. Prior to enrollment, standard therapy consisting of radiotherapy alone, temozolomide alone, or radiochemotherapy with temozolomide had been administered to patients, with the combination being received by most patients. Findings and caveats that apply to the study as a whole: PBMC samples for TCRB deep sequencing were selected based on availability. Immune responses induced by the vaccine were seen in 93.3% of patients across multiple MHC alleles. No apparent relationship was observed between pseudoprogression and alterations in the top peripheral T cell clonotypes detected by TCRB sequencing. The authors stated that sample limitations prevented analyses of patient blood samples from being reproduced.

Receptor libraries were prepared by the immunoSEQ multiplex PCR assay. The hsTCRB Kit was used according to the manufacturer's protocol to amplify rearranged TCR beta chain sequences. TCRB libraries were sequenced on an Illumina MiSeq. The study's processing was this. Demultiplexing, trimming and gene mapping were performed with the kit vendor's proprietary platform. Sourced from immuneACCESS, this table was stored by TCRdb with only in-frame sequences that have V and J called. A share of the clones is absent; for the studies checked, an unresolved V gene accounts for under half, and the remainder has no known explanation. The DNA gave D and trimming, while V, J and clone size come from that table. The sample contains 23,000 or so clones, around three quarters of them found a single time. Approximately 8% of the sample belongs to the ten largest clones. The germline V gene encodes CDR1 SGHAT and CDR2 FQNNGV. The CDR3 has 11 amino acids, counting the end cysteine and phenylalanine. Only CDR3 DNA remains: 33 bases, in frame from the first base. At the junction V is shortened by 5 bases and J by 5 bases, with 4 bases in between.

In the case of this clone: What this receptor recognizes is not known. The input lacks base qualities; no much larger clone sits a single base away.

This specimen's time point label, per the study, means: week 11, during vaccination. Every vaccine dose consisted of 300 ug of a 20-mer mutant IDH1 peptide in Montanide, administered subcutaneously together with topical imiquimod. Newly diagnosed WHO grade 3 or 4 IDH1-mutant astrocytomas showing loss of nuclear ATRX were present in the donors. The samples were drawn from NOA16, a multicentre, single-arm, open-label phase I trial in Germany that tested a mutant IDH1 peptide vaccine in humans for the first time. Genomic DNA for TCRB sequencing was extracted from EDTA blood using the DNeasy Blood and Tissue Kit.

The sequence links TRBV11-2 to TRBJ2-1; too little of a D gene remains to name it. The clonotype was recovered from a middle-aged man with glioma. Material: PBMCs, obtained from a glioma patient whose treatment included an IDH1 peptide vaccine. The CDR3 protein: CASSPNNEQFF. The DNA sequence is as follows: TGTGCCAGCAGCCCTAACAATGAGCAGTTCTTC.